One and the same sample provided the 17 T cell receptor beta chains below, sequenced in a study of T cell repertoires in cytomegalovirus infection. TCRdb itself ran the reads through MiXCR, one entry per CDR3 protein. The sample carries some 500,000 distinct CDR3 sequences, roughly 43% recorded once. The antigens for these receptors are not known. The source was cultured PBMCs, collected from culture after CMV antigen stimulation. The receptors stem from a human donor in good health (CMV status not recorded). Some clones in this sample may be carry-over from other donors' samples.

This rearrangement joins TRBV6-5 to TRBJ1-4; 8 positions match TRBD1. J lost 6 bases, V lost 5 bases, and 5 bases had no gene match. The CDR3 consists of 14 residues. CDR1 and CDR2 from the germline V gene are MNHEY and SVGAGI. Here the CDR3 DNA reads TGTGCCAGCAGTCCCGGGACAGGATATGAAAAACTGTTTTTT. Encoded protein: CASSPGTGYEKLFF.

The gene calls are TRBV6-1 and TRBJ1-5, with no clear D. Germline CDR1 and CDR2: MNHNS and SASEGT. This CDR3 contains 14 residues. With 7 bases removed from V and 2 bases from J, the gap between germline ends came to 12 bases. CDR3 in DNA: TGTGCCAGCACCGGGATCGAGGGCAATCAGCCCCAGCATTTT. Its translation is CASTGIEGNQPQHF.

This clonotype was counted between two and nine times. The rearrangement uses TRBV11-2 and TRBJ2-7; 10 nucleotides match TRBD2. The CDR3 loop spans 15 amino acids. Per the germline V gene, CDR1 is SGHAT and CDR2 is FQNNGV. Germline trimming cut 5 bases from V and 2 bases from J; bases unmatched to any gene: 6. The CDR3 loop is CASSPLSGRAYEQYF. The CDR3 bases are TGTGCCAGCAGCCCCCTAAGCGGGAGGGCCTACGAGCAGTACTTC.

This clonotype was counted once. V gene TRBV12-3 or TRBV12-4 combines with J gene TRBJ2-2; tentatively, D is TRBD1 (6 bases). Trimming left V 8 bases short and J 6 bases short, with 7 bases between. The CDR3 length is 11 residues. CDR3 region: CASGGPGELFF. CDR3 DNA: TGTGCCAGCGGGGGCCCCGGGGAGCTGTTTTTT.

This sequence joins TRBV19 and TRBJ2-3; D may be TRBD2 (5 bases). This CDR3 has 14 residues. V dropped 3 bases and J dropped 5 bases, with 12 bases sitting between them. CDR1 LNHDA and CDR2 SQIVND come from the germline V gene (reference sequence). CDR3 residues: CASSIGLNQDTQYF. For the CDR3, the DNA is TGTGCCAGTAGTATCGGACTGAATCAAGATACGCAGTATTTT.

The chain employs TRBV7-2 and TRBJ2-7; D perhaps matches TRBD2 (6 bases). CDR3 length: 13 residues. The germline V gene has CDR1 SGHTA and CDR2 FQGNSA. V lost 5 bases, J lost 9 bases, and 17 bases lay in between. CDR3 region: CASSPAGFHGQYF. DNA for the CDR3: TGTGCCAGCAGCCCGGCGGGGTTCCACGGGCAGTACTTC.

The V and J genes are TRBV10-3 and TRBJ2-5, with 10 bases matching TRBD2. The CDR3 is made up of 15 amino acids. V dropped 10 bases and J dropped 1; count of bases not matched to a gene: 9. Per the germline V gene, CDR1 is ENHRY and CDR2 is SYGVKD. The CDR3 loop is CATRGGLASQETQYF. The CDR3 nucleotides are TGTGCCACCCGGGGGGGACTAGCGAGCCAAGAGACCCAGTACTTC.

This clonotype was counted at least ten times. This chain uses TRBV7-9 with TRBJ1-1; D ambiguous. Germline V CDR1 and CDR2: SEHNR, FQNEAQ (reference sequence). CDR3 length: 16 amino acids. The germline V and J ends were trimmed by 1 base and 1 base, with 13 bases remaining between them. The CDR3: CASSLVRAETNTEAFF. DNA of the CDR3: TGTGCCAGCAGCTTAGTTAGGGCAGAGACGAACACTGAAGCTTTCTTT.

The V call is TRBV4-3, the J call TRBJ2-1; possibly TRBD2 for D (5 bases). Germline V gene data show CDR1 as LGHNA and CDR2 as YSLEER. V was pared by 0 bases and J by 3 bases, with 18 bases between. The CDR3 covers 18 residues. This CDR3 is CASSQDQEGFRDYNEQFF. CDR3 nucleotide sequence: TGCGCCAGCAGCCAAGATCAGGAAGGCTTCCGGGACTACAATGAGCAGTTCTTC.

This clonotype was seen a few times. CDR3: CASSPLGLAVPDTQYF. The DNA of the CDR3 is TGTGCCAGCAGCCCCTTGGGACTAGCAGTCCCAGATACGCAGTATTTT. The rearrangement links TRBV7-2 to TRBJ2-3; TRBD2 agrees at 9 bases. V lost 5 bases and J lost 4; bases outside the gene matches: 10. The CDR3 contains 16 residues. Germline V CDR1 and CDR2: SGHTA, FQGNSA.

This clonotype was seen a few times. The V call is TRBV7-2, the J call TRBJ1-6; D not resolved. Deletions cut 2 bases from V and 10 bases from J, with 6 bases between. The germline V gene has CDR1 SGHTA and CDR2 FQGNSA. The CDR3 contains 12 residues. The CDR3 bases are TGTGCCAGCAGCTTAACCCCATCACCCCTCCACTTT. Amino acids: CASSLTPSPLHF.

Comment on this clonotype: This may be a read error: a much more frequent sequence differs by one nucleotide. The chain joins TRBV7-2 to TRBJ2-3; 7 positions agree with TRBD2. This CDR3 is 15 amino acids long. Trimming removed 1 base from V and 2 bases from J; junction bases left unmatched: 3. Germline V gene sequence: CDR1 SGHTA, CDR2 FQGNSA. The CDR3 coding sequence is TGTGCCAGCAGCTTAGTGGGGACTATCACAGATACGCAGTATTTT. Its protein is CASSLVGTITDTQYF.

In this sample, this clonotype turned up a few times. This chain joins TRBV5-5 and TRBJ2-1; no clear D gene. CDR1 is SGHKS, CDR2 YYEKEE, per germline (reference sequence). Trimming stripped 3 bases from V and 9 bases from J, with 7 bases between. The CDR3 has 11 amino acids. The CDR3 bases are TGTGCCAGCAGCTCAGGCCCTGAGCAGTTCTTC. Translated: CASSSGPEQFF.

CDR3 sequence reads: CASSSQGADDGYTF. The DNA of the CDR3 is TGTGCCAGCAGTTCCCAGGGGGCCGATGATGGCTACACCTTC. The chain uses TRBV6-1 and TRBJ1-2; the match to TRBD1 covers 8 bases. V shed 5 bases, J shed 6 bases, and the junction held 8 bases outside the gene matches. This CDR3 region has 14 residues. CDR1 and CDR2 from the germline V gene are MNHNS and SASEGT.

The rearrangement links TRBV6-1 to TRBJ2-7; D remains unclear. This CDR3 is built from 13 residues. Germline assignment: CDR1 MNHNS and CDR2 SASEGT. V was shortened by 6 bases and J by 2 bases, with 11 bases between the two germline ends. This chain's CDR3 is CASSKDGPYEQYF. The CDR3 nucleotides read TGTGCCAGCAGCAAAGACGGCCCCTACGAGCAGTACTTC.

This clonotype was counted at least ten times. The J gene is TRBJ1-2, the V gene TRBV7-2; possible D gene TRBD1, 5 bases. V gave up 0 bases and J gave up 8 bases, with 13 bases separating them. CDR3 size: 14 residues. The germline V gene encodes CDR1 SGHTA and CDR2 FQGNSA. CDR3 loop: CASSLAGTPGGYTF. CDR3 coding DNA: TGTGCCAGCAGCTTAGCCGGGACTCCGGGGGGCTACACCTTC.

The chain links TRBV5-4 to TRBJ1-2; D is possibly TRBD1 (5 bases). The CDR3 covers 15 residues. The ends were cut back, 3 bases at V and 2 bases at J, with 14 bases in the middle. Germline CDR1 reads SGHNT; CDR2 reads YYREEE (reference sequence). CDR3 in amino acids: CASSSIGGTNYGYTF. The DNA for the CDR3 is TGTGCCAGCAGCTCGATTGGGGGTACGAACTATGGCTACACCTTC.